This T cell receptor beta chain derives from a study of human versus mouse CDR3 diversity and MHC coevolution. Here immunoSEQ multiplex PCR was the method, and the copy in TCRdb shows in-frame clones only, minus some. Of roughly 81,000 clones in the sample, about 94% were seen once. Naive CD4 T cells were sorted as CD45RO-negative, CD62L-positive. This CDR3 comprises 13 residues. Per the germline V gene, CDR1 is GTSNPN and CDR2 is SVGIG (reference sequence). Trimming took off 3 bases at V and 7 bases at J, with 15 bases between the two ends. On this clone itself: Its antigen is not identified.

Findings and limits, study-wide: Humans had the largest estimated TCR beta repertoire, 1.5 million or so clonotypes. On average, humans showed more CDR3 deletions and insertions than mice. The lowest clonal inequality scores came from most of the three human donors.

The rearrangement joins TRBV30 to TRBJ1-2; D may be TRBD1 (6 bases). The sequenced sample was naive CD4+ T cells from blood. The subset is: CD45RO-negative CD62L-positive naive CD4 T cells. The receptor was derived from a person between 25 and 70 years old in good health. CDR3: CAWRPTGLGGYTF. The CDR3 DNA is TGTGCCTGGAGGCCCACAGGGTTGGGTGGCTACACCTTC.